There are a few counts of the clone carrying this TCR beta chain. The ends lost 5 bases at V and 4 bases at J; junction bases unmatched: 6. Per germline, CDR1 SQVTM and CDR2 ANQGSEA. The CDR3 runs 14 residues. Each CDR3 protein gets one entry after TCRdb re-called the RT-PCR reads with MiXCR. The sample yields approximately 57,000 distinct CDR3 sequences, 13% seen once. This sample is part of a study of patients and donors after allogeneic stem cell transplantation. The sample taken for sequencing was blood, either unsorted or a sorted T cell fraction (not recorded which). The origin of this receptor is a human donor who was either an allogeneic HSCT recipient or a stem cell or donor lymphocyte infusion donor (not recorded which). It is not recorded whose cells these are; they may come from a transplant donor. The genes are TRBV29-1 and TRBJ2-7; 12 nucleotides align to TRBD2. CDR3 in DNA: TGCAGCGTTCTTCGGACTAGCGGGGTGTACGAGCAGTACTTC. This gives the protein CSVLRTSGVYEQYF.